The T cell receptor (beta chain) under discussion was sequenced for a study of identical twins. General study findings and limits: Cross-sectional statistical analysis, not tracking of the same donors, underpinned the conclusions.

From the 5' RACE reads, TCRdb called clonotypes with MiXCR, one entry per CDR3 protein. The repertoire consists of 640,000 or so distinct CDR3 sequences, with roughly 6.2% occurring once and the leading ten covering approximately 2%. A note on this clonotype: Its target is not known.

V trimming: 2 bases; J trimming: 5 bases; junction bases outside the gene matches: 7. Germline-derived CDR1 and CDR2 are MNHEY and SMNVEV (reference sequence). This CDR3 has 17 amino acids. The sequence was obtained from a man younger than 30 in good health. Sequenced: naive T cells sorted from blood. The J gene is TRBJ2-1, the V gene TRBV27; 12 bases are shared with TRBD2. The CDR3 coding sequence is TGTGCCAGCAGTTTACGGCTAGCGGGAGGGCCGAACAATGAGCAGTTCTTC. Translation gives CASSLRLAGGPNNEQFF.